This record covers a single T cell receptor (beta chain). Its antigen remains unidentified. The source of the sample is a study of cytomegalovirus exposure and HLA in healthy donors. 13 Jbeta primers and 60 Vbeta primers were used for the PCR. TCRdb's copy holds only in-frame clones and misses some; the assay was immunoSEQ multiplex PCR. This table holds some 120,000 clones, about 70% found once. Broader study findings: Through in vitro validation, three CMV-associated chains were shown to be specific for CMV antigens.

CDR1 is ENHRY, CDR2 SYGVKD, per germline. Trimming took 2 bases from V and 5 from J, leaving 13 bases between them. The CDR3 consists of 15 residues. The gene calls are TRBV10-3 and TRBJ2-1; D is ambiguous. This receptor was obtained from a man aged 30 to 45 in good health and CMV-seropositive. Specimen: PBMCs. CDR3 region: CAISENREWDNEQFF. The DNA for the CDR3 is TGTGCCATCAGTGAGAACAGAGAGTGGGACAATGAGCAGTTCTTC.